This entry is about one T cell receptor beta chain. Antigen: not known. Researchers used the Oncomine TCR Beta short-read assay to sequence DNA from cultured CD4+ T cells. TCRdb ran MiXCR on the PCR reads and lists one entry per CDR3 protein. The sample has some 13,000 distinct CDR3 sequences; under 55% are singletons. This specimen belongs to a study of vaccination and CD4 T cells after COVID-19. Whole-study context: Following dose two, a median about 65 days (range 14 to 241) passed before post-vaccine samples were taken. Study-level results: Median counts of SARS-CoV-2-reactive clonotypes increased from approximately 21 to 40; this difference was not significant. Post-vaccination, and not before, a median roughly 90% of reactive clones appeared in convalescent patients.

Sample treatment: roughly 11-day PBMC culture with coronavirus spike peptide pools or control peptides (ViraFEST assay). First, ViraFEST expanded antigen-specific T cells with peptide pools, and next it sequenced the TCRs. V lost 3 bases and J lost 1, with 9 bases in between. Germline-derived CDR1 and CDR2 are SEHNR and FQNEAQ (reference sequence). The CDR3 runs 14 residues. This sample comprised CD4+ T cells from blood, cultured in vitro, obtained before SARS-CoV-2 vaccination. This sequence was found in a human donor who had recovered from COVID-19. V usage is TRBV7-9 and J usage is TRBJ2-5; the D is unclear. The CDR3 reads CASSLGPAQETQYF. As DNA, the CDR3 is TGTGCCAGCAGCTTGGGCCCGGCCCAAGAGACCCAGTACTTC.